What follows is one T cell receptor (beta chain) and its context. Ten or more counts support this clonotype. This clone's antigen is unknown. The record has no base qualities; no much larger clone is one base away. Sequencing was performed on an Illumina NovaSeq 6000. Using 5'RACE with constant-segment primers, TCRalpha and TCRbeta cDNA libraries were constructed, with sample barcodes and unique molecular identifiers added in the process. Trizol reagent was used to extract RNA from every sample. Library amplification was performed in two PCR steps, and a second sample barcode and Illumina TruSeq adapters were introduced in the second step. Sequencing of libraries was performed on an Illumina NovaSeq with 2 x 150 bp paired-end reads. The original methods were these. Demultiplexing of reads and collapsing into UMI-guided consensus sequences were performed with migec v1.2.7. Using mixcr v2.1.11, UMI consensuses were aligned to TRA and TRB V and J templates and then assembled into clonotypes. Expanded or contracted clonotypes were those called significant by both edgeR and NoisET, with noise models trained on biological replicates. edgeR calls used a false discovery rate-adjusted p below 0.01 and a log2 fold-change threshold of 1. As an exploratory analysis of dynamics, max-normalized trajectories of the 1000 most abundant clonotypes were examined by PCA with hierarchical clustering. Each responding clone was given a CD4 or CD8 phenotype based on the CD4+ and CD8+ repertoires, which had been sequenced separately. The public reads were reanalyzed by TCRdb: fastp trimming at Q25, MiXCR alignment, in-frame beta chains only. One record per CDR3 amino acid sequence lists the most common genes and DNA. TCRdb assigned the V and J calls; the authors' analysis was not used. Counted in this sample were around 150,000 distinct CDR3 sequences; roughly 14% of them appeared once. Jointly, the top ten make up over 12% of the sample.

This sample was taken from a study of T-cell memory formation after mild COVID-19 (dated by TCRdb to about 2021). Regarding the study in general: Most TCR sequence clusters were specific to one of the two donors. In a couple of donors, T-cell clones that expanded and contracted after mild COVID-19 were tracked by sequencing TCRalpha and TCRbeta repertoires over time. Two young, previously healthy adult volunteers made up the cohort, one male and one female.

Ficoll-Paque density gradient centrifugation was used to isolate PBMCs. The study at large found these results: From day 15 to 85, contracting clones showed balanced CD4/CD8 phenotypes, whereas a second wave of clones that expanded from day 15 to 37 leaned towards CD4+. Contracting CD4+ clones were found mainly in CM and EM memory subsets, while CD8+ clones were enriched in EMRA. Some responding clones were detected in pre-infection memory, suggesting pre-existing cross-reactive memory T cells joined the SARS-CoV-2 response. Whether the second-wave clones peaking on day 37 were SARS-CoV-2 specific was not confirmed. The study included only two mild cases, and larger cohorts that include severe cases with pre-infection samples were judged to be necessary.

Sequences were obtained from PBMCs or a T cell subset sorted from them (not recorded which). This clonotype was obtained from an adult woman who had mild COVID-19 (a few samples of this study predate the infection). The sample titles of this study are shuffled in the database, so cell type and time point are left out; the donor was told from shared clones.

The DNA is TGTGCCACCAGTGATTCCGGACGCGCCGGGGAGCTGTTTTTT. This is translated as CATSDSGRAGELFF. The chain is assembled from TRBV24-1 and TRBJ2-2; the D gene assignment is ambiguous. The V end loses 2 bases and the J end loses 6 bases, and a stretch of 9 bases separates them. The CDR3 contains 14 residues, cysteine and phenylalanine counted. Only the CDR3 region is kept as DNA, spanning 42 bases read in frame from base 1. CDR1 and CDR2 are read off the germline V gene as KGHDR and SFDVKD.